Listed below are T cell receptor beta chains from one sample, sequenced in a study of blood T cell repertoires in COVID-19. Libraries were prepared by immunoSEQ multiplex PCR; TCRdb keeps only in-frame clonotypes and omits some of them. The data show 350,000 or so clones, 70% to 90% seen once. The material sequenced was peripheral blood. The source is a woman aged 30 to 39 with COVID-19, enrolled during active disease. Each CDR3 is given with its conserved first and last residue. The D gene is left open where the match is weak. The size field is filled for only some rows; it gives once, few, many or a size class.

>TRBJ2-5|.|TRBV5-6|.
CASRRGNRQTQYF
TGTGCCAGCAGAAGGGGTAACCGACAGACCCAGTACTTC
>TRBJ2-3|TRBD2|TRBV29-1|.
CSFERASGSDTQYF
TGCAGCTTCGAGCGGGCTAGCGGTTCAGATACGCAGTATTTT
>TRBJ1-5|.|TRBV4-2|.
CASSRSNGRAQPQHF
TGTGCCAGCAGCAGATCAAACGGCAGGGCTCAGCCCCAGCATTTT
>TRBJ2-3|.|TRBV6-5|.
CASSPPRLDTQYF
TGTGCCAGCAGTCCCCCCCGGTTGGATACGCAGTATTTT
>TRBJ2-1|.|TRBV19|.
CASSKPTLGSNEQFF
TGTGCCAGTAGTAAGCCGACCCTGGGGAGCAATGAGCAGTTCTTC
>TRBJ2-1|.|TRBV7-8|.
CASSFVGGANNEQFF
TGTGCCAGCAGCTTTGTAGGGGGGGCGAACAATGAGCAGTTCTTC
>TRBJ2-2|TRBD1|TRBV4-1|.
CASSPGQVAGELFF
TGCGCCAGCAGCCCAGGACAGGTTGCCGGGGAGCTGTTTTTT
>TRBJ1-1|.|TRBV19|.
CASSLGTGWRNTEAFF
TGTGCCAGTAGTCTCGGCACCGGATGGAGGAACACTGAAGCTTTCTTT
>TRBJ2-1|.|TRBV27|.
CASSLSRGGGSSYNEQFF
TGTGCCAGCAGTTTATCCCGAGGGGGGGGGAGCTCCTACAATGAGCAGTTCTTC
>TRBJ1-5|TRBD1|TRBV10-3|.
CAIRGQNSNQPQHF
TGTGCCATCCGGGGACAGAATAGCAATCAGCCCCAGCATTTT
>TRBJ2-1|TRBD2|TRBV27|.
CASKPGLAAPEQFF
TGTGCCTCAAAACCGGGACTAGCGGCTCCCGAGCAGTTCTTC
>TRBJ1-2|.|TRBV2|.
CASSPQRQEGYTF
TGTGCCAGCAGCCCCCAACGACAGGAAGGCTACACCTTC
>TRBJ1-1|.|TRBV27|.
CASSAGAEAFF
TGTGCCAGCAGTGCGGGGGCAGAAGCTTTCTTT
>TRBJ2-3|TRBD2|TRBV5-4|.
CASSFGGGRTDTQYF
TGTGCCAGCAGCTTCGGGGGGGGTCGCACAGATACGCAGTATTTT
>TRBJ1-5|.|TRBV18|.
CASSTMGVSNQPQHF
TGTGCCAGCTCAACTATGGGAGTTAGCAATCAGCCCCAGCATTTT
>TRBJ1-6|TRBD1|TRBV2|.
CASGGGDRGSTLHF
TGTGCCAGCGGCGGGGGGGACAGGGGGTCTACCCTCCACTTT
>TRBJ2-1|TRBD2|TRBV15|.
CATSYRTSSYNEQFF
TGTGCCACCAGCTATAGGACTAGCTCCTACAATGAGCAGTTCTTC
>TRBJ1-1|.|TRBV6-2/TRBV6-3|.
CASSLMNTEAFF
TGTGCCAGCAGTTTAATGAACACTGAAGCTTTCTTT
>TRBJ1-6|.|TRBV27|.
CASSLWSRLRGSPLHF
TGTGCCAGCAGTTTATGGAGCCGGTTAAGGGGTTCACCCCTCCACTTT
>TRBJ1-6|TRBD1|TRBV28|once
CASSLYLTGGGSPLHF
TGTGCCAGCAGTTTATACCTGACAGGGGGAGGTTCACCCCTCCACTTT
>TRBJ1-6|.|TRBV7-2|.
CASSLWEGRGSPLHF
TGTGCCAGCAGCTTATGGGAGGGCAGGGGTTCACCCCTCCACTTT
>TRBJ1-6|TRBD1|TRBV7-8|.
CATEGTGEIDSPLHF
TGTGCCACCGAAGGGACAGGGGAAATTGATTCACCCCTCCACTTT
>TRBJ1-6|.|TRBV4-2|.
CASSATGPSPLHF
TGTGCCAGCAGCGCGACAGGACCATCACCCCTCCACTTT
>TRBJ2-5|TRBD1|TRBV6-2/TRBV6-3|.
CASTPGQVLQETQYF
TGTGCCAGCACCCCGGGACAGGTATTACAAGAGACCCAGTACTTC
>TRBJ1-6|.|TRBV19|.
CASSGAVGNSPLHF
TGTGCCAGTAGTGGGGCAGTCGGAAATTCACCCCTCCACTTT
>TRBJ2-2|.|TRBV27|once
CASRASANTGELFF
TGTGCCAGCAGGGCCTCAGCGAACACCGGGGAGCTGTTTTTT
>TRBJ2-2|.|TRBV6-5|.
CASSYEGGRNTGELFF
TGTGCCAGCAGTTATGAGGGGGGGCGCAACACCGGGGAGCTGTTTTTT
>TRBJ2-1|.|TRBV6-5|.
CASSYSVAGYNEQFF
TGTGCCAGCAGTTACTCGGTAGCCGGATACAATGAGCAGTTCTTC
>TRBJ1-1|.|TRBV5-5|.
CASSLDGEAFF
TGTGCCAGCAGCCTGGACGGTGAAGCTTTCTTT
>TRBJ1-6|.|TRBV19|.
CASSWTTRGEAPLHF
TGTGCCAGTAGTTGGACCACCCGGGGAGAGGCACCCCTCCACTTT
>TRBJ1-4|.|TRBV18|.
CASSPGSGLYEKLFF
TGTGCCAGCTCACCAGGGTCAGGGTTATATGAAAAACTGTTTTTT
>TRBJ2-7|.|TRBV5-8|.
CASSLGGRTYEQYF
TGTGCCAGCAGCTTGGGGGGCAGGACCTACGAGCAGTACTTC
>TRBJ1-2|TRBD1|TRBV4-2|few
CASSPGTASNYGYTF
TGTGCCAGCAGCCCCGGGACAGCTAGTAACTATGGCTACACCTTC
>TRBJ2-1|.|TRBV5-8|.
CASSWWGGPYNEQFF
TGTGCCAGCAGCTGGTGGGGGGGCCCCTACAATGAGCAGTTCTTC
>TRBJ2-1|.|TRBV24-1|.
CATSSGAVNEQFF
TGTGCCACCAGTTCGGGTGCGGTCAATGAGCAGTTCTTC
>TRBJ2-7|TRBD2|TRBV5-5|.
CASSLGLAGIYEQYF
TGTGCCAGCAGCCTGGGACTAGCGGGGATCTACGAGCAGTACTTC
>TRBJ2-3|TRBD2|TRBV6-1|.
CASSEGAAGGPYTDTQYF
TGTGCCAGCAGTGAAGGTGCGGCGGGGGGGCCGTACACAGATACGCAGTATTTT
>TRBJ2-1|.|TRBV9|.
CASSVEGTPSNEQFF
TGTGCCAGCAGCGTAGAGGGGACACCGAGTAATGAGCAGTTCTTC
>TRBJ2-2|TRBD2|TRBV27|.
CASSGLARNTGELFF
TGTGCCAGCTCGGGACTAGCGAGGAACACCGGGGAGCTGTTTTTT
>TRBJ2-2|TRBD2|TRBV5-1|.
CASTARIAGGHAGELFF
TGCGCCAGCACAGCAAGAATAGCGGGGGGGCACGCCGGGGAGCTGTTTTTT
>TRBJ2-7|TRBD1|TRBV6-1|.
CASSEGDSYEQYF
TGTGCCAGCAGTGAGGGGGACAGCTACGAGCAGTACTTC
>TRBJ1-4|.|TRBV19|.
CASSIGGSLEKLFF
TGTGCCAGTAGTATCGGAGGGTCGTTGGAAAAACTGTTTTTT
>TRBJ1-5|.|TRBV6-5|.
CASSYSGGWGPQHF
TGTGCCAGCAGTTACTCGGGGGGATGGGGGCCCCAGCATTTT
>TRBJ2-7|.|TRBV30|.
CAWGQSYEQYF
TGTGCCTGGGGACAGTCCTACGAGCAGTACTTC
>TRBJ2-5|TRBD2|TRBV29-1|.
CSVGSSGGIIETQYF
TGCAGCGTTGGGTCTAGCGGGGGGATAATAGAGACCCAGTACTTC
>TRBJ2-3|TRBD2|TRBV7-9|once
CASSLGLAASDTQYF
TGTGCCAGCAGCTTAGGACTAGCGGCCTCAGATACGCAGTATTTT
>TRBJ2-5|TRBD2|TRBV15|.
CATSRQGVASGSVQETQYF
TGTGCCACCAGCCGCCAAGGGGTGGCTAGCGGGTCGGTCCAAGAGACCCAGTACTTC
>TRBJ2-2|TRBD1|TRBV3-1/TRBV3-2|.
CASGDRNTGELFF
TGTGCCAGTGGGGACAGGAACACCGGGGAGCTGTTTTTT
>TRBJ2-1|TRBD2|TRBV5-1|.
CASSLVLAGEDFSYNEQFF
TGCGCCAGCAGCTTGGTTCTAGCGGGGGAGGATTTCTCCTACAATGAGCAGTTCTTC
>TRBJ2-1|.|TRBV15|.
CATSRDSGLYNEQFF
TGTGCCACCAGCAGAGATTCGGGATTATACAATGAGCAGTTCTTC
>TRBJ2-3|.|TRBV12-3/TRBV12-4|.
CASRQFDTDTQYF
TGTGCCAGCAGGCAGTTCGACACAGATACGCAGTATTTT
>TRBJ2-2|TRBD2|TRBV2|.
CASRAGRNTGELFF
TGTGCCAGCAGAGCGGGGCGGAACACCGGGGAGCTGTTTTTT
>TRBJ2-7|.|TRBV4-1|.
CASSQGTSHYEQYF
TGCGCCAGCAGCCAAGGGACAAGCCACTACGAGCAGTACTTC